This paragraph covers one T cell receptor (beta chain) sequence. This clone was observed a few times. The antigen this receptor binds is unknown. The input lacks base qualities; no much larger clone sits a single base away. The CDR3 regions of human TCRbeta chains were analyzed by immunosequencing. Per the authors' processing: Repertoire TCRs were checked for matches against a reference library of SARS-CoV-2-specific TCRs that had been generated using the MIRA antigen-specificity platform. Breadth was defined as the fraction of unique TCRs that were SARS-CoV-2-associated. Depth was defined as the fraction of total T cells that were SARS-CoV-2-associated. Using the MIRA data, each spike-specific TCR was assigned both to the spike region to which the TCR was reactive and to a CD4 or CD8 class. Log10-transformed breadth and depth values were compared by one-way ANOVA with Sidak's multiple comparisons tests. TCRdb limited this immuneACCESS table to in-frame rearrangements with V and J called. A share of clones is missing; checked studies link under half to unresolved V genes, and the rest is unexplained. V and J calls and clone size are copied from that table; D and trimming were computed from the DNA. The table for this sample lists more than 110,000 clones; about 91% of them were counted only once. The top ten hold approximately 3.5% of the sample.

This record comes from a study of T cell responses to AZD1222 COVID-19 vaccine (dated by TCRdb to the early 2020s). Notes on the research overall: AZD1222 recipients whose second dose came at about 4 weeks and those whose second dose came at about 12 weeks were combined into one group, since spike-specific TCR depth and breadth did not differ between the two schedules. TCR sequencing was performed for 230 to 250 trial participants, of whom some 200 were given two doses of AZD1222 and around 26 were given two doses of MenACWY control vaccine. Trial participants were enrolled into age subgroups of 18-55, 56-69 and 70-plus years, which contained approximately 150, 30 and 60 TCR-sequenced participants, respectively.

What the authors observed across the whole study: Spike-specific TCR breadth and depth rose significantly after two AZD1222 doses compared with day 0 and with MenACWY recipients. Conclusions about previously exposed vaccinees are limited, since just five to seven AZD1222 recipients were seropositive for SARS-CoV-2 at baseline. Vaccine-associated CD4 TCRs spanned the whole spike protein, with dominant responses in regions 160-218 and 743-854. Participants were mostly white British and included more females than males, and it was suggested by the authors that clonal diversity may have been underestimated. Because no day 14 peak-response samples were available, repertoires were characterized only after the peak T cell response. In the small 56-69-year group, the increase in depth fell short of significance, most likely because of low power. Epitopes outside the regions mutated in the B.1.351 and B.1.1.7 variants were reportedly recognized by nearly half of the unique spike-specific TCRs.

This specimen's time point label, interpreted: baseline before first vaccination. Samples from vaccinated people were obtained from the UK trials COV001 and COV002, which included a single-blind randomized controlled phase 2/3 trial of AZD1222 (ChAdOx1 nCoV-19) in healthy adults. For TCRbeta chain sequencing, PBMC samples from trial participants were taken at day 0 and at day 28 after the second dose. The TCR originated in an adult in good health. The specimen comprised peripheral blood, sampled on day 0 of AZD1222 vaccination.

This receptor carries the CDR3 CASSPGQGNEKLFF. The DNA is as follows: TGTGCCAGCAGCCCGGGACAGGGTAATGAAAAACTGTTTTTT. Rearrangement joined TRBV7-2 to TRBJ1-4; 9 nucleotides in the junction match TRBD1. From V the trimming removes 5 bases and from J it removes 4 bases, while the gene matches leave 2 bases of the junction unaccounted for. The germline V gene provides CDR1 SGHTA and CDR2 FQGNSA. The CDR3 holds 14 amino acids from the cysteine to the phenylalanine. The entry retains the CDR3 DNA only, 42 bases that are in frame from base 1.